The clone carrying this T cell receptor (beta chain) has at least ten counts. The target antigen is unknown. This specimen comes from a study of Graves' ophthalmopathy and Graves' hyperthyroidism. Turning to the study itself: Pretreatment peripheral blood was obtained at initial diagnosis.

Excluded: other autoimmune disease, uncontrolled infection, pregnancy or lactation. General study results and limits: At around 68% sensitivity and 72.22% specificity, the model predicted progression of the ophthalmopathy. Appearing in blood as well were most expanded thyroid clonotypes above 0.001 frequency.

Beta-chain TCR CDR3 regions were amplified from RNA transcripts. An opening RT-PCR round employed HTBI primers and preceded a second-round multiplex PCR. MiXCR was run by TCRdb on the multiplex PCR reads, yielding one entry per CDR3 protein. The sample carries fewer than 600,000 distinct CDR3 sequences, under 15% recorded once. This TCR came from a woman aged 25 to 45 with Graves' ophthalmopathy. Material for sequencing was blood.

The CDR3 coding sequence is TGCGCCAGCAGCTTAGGGGTGGAGCGCAATCAGCCCCAGCATTTT. It specifies CASSLGVERNQPQHF. The J gene is TRBJ1-5, the V gene TRBV5-1, with TRBD1 as a possible D gene (5 bases). Per the germline V gene, CDR1 is SGHRS and CDR2 is YFSETQ. Trimming pared 2 bases from V and 2 bases from J, leaving 11 bases between. CDR3 length equals 15 residues.